Listed below are T cell receptor beta chains from one sample, sequenced in a study of T cell responses to AZD1222 COVID-19 vaccine. The protocol was immunoSEQ multiplex PCR, while the TCRdb copy is restricted to in-frame clones and leaves out a portion. The sample has 60,000 to 100,000 clones, about 90% seen once; the top ten hold about 22%. Sequenced material: peripheral blood, taken on day 0 of AZD1222 vaccination. These receptors originate from an adult in good health. CDR3s include the opening cysteine and the closing phenylalanine or tryptophan. Fields, in order: clone size, D gene, J gene, V gene, CDR3 DNA, CDR3 protein. The D gene is left open where the match is weak. Some rows have no size entry. The others give once, few or many, or a class for an expanded clone.

NA	TRBD2	TRBJ2-7	TRBV10-3	TGTGCCATCCAGTCGGGGTGGGTAAGCGGGAGTAACGAGCAGTACTTC	CAIQSGWVSGSNEQYF
NA	NA	TRBJ1-5	TRBV6-1	TGTGCCAGCAGTGAAGCATCCCAGCTAGTACAGCCCCAGCATTTT	CASSEASQLVQPQHF
NA	NA	TRBJ2-1	TRBV4-3	TGCGCCAGCAGCCAAGAAGGGAGGGGGGCCCCACGAGGGCGGGAGACCTCACCTGAGCAGTTCTTC	CASSQEGRGAPRGRETSPEQFF
NA	NA	TRBJ1-1	TRBV7-9	TGTGCCAGCAGCCCCTTCAGGCGCACTGAAGCTTTCTTT	CASSPFRRTEAFF
NA	NA	TRBJ1-2	TRBV29-1	TGCAGCGTTGCGGAAAACTATGGCTACACCTTC	CSVAENYGYTF
NA	NA	TRBJ1-6	TRBV3-1/TRBV3-2	TGTGCCAGCAGCCAGGGGGATGCACCCCTCCACTTT	CASSQGDAPLHF
NA	NA	TRBJ1-3	TRBV19	TGTGCCAGTAGTACAGGGATTGGAAACACCATATATTTT	CASSTGIGNTIYF
few	NA	TRBJ2-1	TRBV5-5	TGTGCCAGCAGCTTGATTGGCCGAGGAGTCTCCTACAATGAGCAGTTCTTC	CASSLIGRGVSYNEQFF
NA	NA	TRBJ1-4	TRBV14	TGTGCCAGCAGCGCCCACAGGGAAGGTGGTGAAAAACTGTTTTTT	CASSAHREGGEKLFF
NA	TRBD2	TRBJ2-4	TRBV5-5	TGTGCCAGCAGCTTCTTTAGCGGGAGTGCCAAAAACATTCAGTACTTC	CASSFFSGSAKNIQYF
NA	NA	TRBJ1-1	TRBV20-1	TGCAGTGCTAGAAGGAACACTGAAGCTTTCTTT	CSARRNTEAFF
NA	NA	TRBJ1-1	TRBV3-1/TRBV3-2	TGTGCCAGCAGCCAAGCCCCGGGAATGAACACTGAAGCTTTCTTT	CASSQAPGMNTEAFF
NA	NA	TRBJ2-3	TRBV18	TGTGCCAGCTCACCTAGCAACGGGGGGCTTATTGATACGCAGTATTTT	CASSPSNGGLIDTQYF
NA	NA	TRBJ1-1	TRBV10-3	TGTGCCATCAGTACACTGGGCACTGAAGCTTTCTTT	CAISTLGTEAFF
NA	NA	TRBJ2-1	TRBV19	TGTGCCAGTAGTATCCGGGACCCCTCCAATGAGCAGTTCTTC	CASSIRDPSNEQFF
NA	TRBD1	TRBJ2-7	TRBV27	TGTGCCACGAGACAGGGTACCGAGCAGTACTTC	CATRQGTEQYF
NA	TRBD2	TRBJ2-1	TRBV7-2	TGTGCCAGCAGCGGTCTAGCGGGCCCCGAGGAGCAGTTCTTC	CASSGLAGPEEQFF
NA	NA	TRBJ1-6	TRBV11-2	TGTGCCAGCAGCTTCGAGTTATCACCCCTCCACTTT	CASSFELSPLHF
NA	NA	TRBJ2-2	TRBV5-1	TGCGCCAGCAGCTTGTACGAGACTAGGGTCTTCGGGGAGCTGTTTTTT	CASSLYETRVFGELFF
NA	NA	TRBJ1-5	TRBV19	TGTGCCAGTAACCGGGGGGCTCGGCAGCCCCAGCATTTT	CASNRGARQPQHF
NA	NA	TRBJ2-2	TRBV5-5	TGTGCCAGCAGCCATGGGACACTCCGGGCCGGGGAGCTGTTTTTT	CASSHGTLRAGELFF
NA	TRBD1	TRBJ2-5	TRBV4-3	TGCGCCAGCAGCCAAGGACAGGGAAAAGAGACCCAGTACTTC	CASSQGQGKETQYF
NA	NA	TRBJ1-5	TRBV18	TGTGCCAGCTCACCTGGGGTGGGTGGCAATCAGCCCCAGCATTTT	CASSPGVGGNQPQHF
NA	TRBD2	TRBJ2-3	TRBV19	TGTGCCAGTAGTATTAGGGGACTAGCGGGAAACGCAGATACGCAGTATTTT	CASSIRGLAGNADTQYF
once	NA	TRBJ1-6	TRBV6-2/TRBV6-3	TGTGCCAGCAGTTACCACAGGAGTGTGAATTCACCCCTCCACTTT	CASSYHRSVNSPLHF
NA	NA	TRBJ1-1	TRBV10-1	TGCGCCAGCAGTGAGGGAAACACTGAAGCTTTCTTT	CASSEGNTEAFF
NA	NA	TRBJ1-5	TRBV2	TGTGCCAGCAGCCGGGACAACCCTTATAGCAATCAGCCCCAGCATTTT	CASSRDNPYSNQPQHF
NA	NA	TRBJ1-1	TRBV5-4	TGTGCCAGCACCCGAGGGGGGGGACGAGGCACTGAAGCTTTCTTT	CASTRGGGRGTEAFF
once	TRBD1	TRBJ1-2	TRBV19	TGTGCCAGCGGGACAGGGGGCTTGTGGGGATATGGCTACACCTTC	CASGTGGLWGYGYTF
NA	NA	TRBJ2-5	TRBV5-1	TGCGCCAGCAGCGGGACGACCCAGTACTTC	CASSGTTQYF
NA	TRBD1	TRBJ2-1	TRBV7-8	TGTGCCAGCAGCTCCGACAGGGGTCTAGGGTTCCACAATGAGCAGTTCTTC	CASSSDRGLGFHNEQFF
NA	NA	TRBJ2-1	TRBV9	TGTGCCAGCAGCGTAGTTGAAAATGAGCAGTTCTTC	CASSVVENEQFF
NA	NA	TRBJ1-6	TRBV7-2	TGTGCCAGCAGCTTCGGCGGGATGAATTCACCCCTCCACTTT	CASSFGGMNSPLHF
NA	NA	TRBJ1-5	TRBV3-1/TRBV3-2	TGTGCCAGCAGCGGGGGGAGAGGCAATCAGCCCCAGCATTTT	CASSGGRGNQPQHF
NA	NA	TRBJ2-1	TRBV5-4	TGTGCCAGCAGCCCCGGGACCCGGTGGGACTACAATGAGCAGTTCTTC	CASSPGTRWDYNEQFF
NA	NA	TRBJ2-2	TRBV9	TGTGCCAGCAGCGTAGAACATATCACCGGGGAGCTGTTTTTT	CASSVEHITGELFF
NA	NA	TRBJ2-4	TRBV7-3	TGTGCCAGCAGCCCGCGGGACAAGGCCTTAGGCAAAAACATTCAGTACTTC	CASSPRDKALGKNIQYF
NA	TRBD1	TRBJ2-5	TRBV15	TGTGCCACCAGCAGACACGGACAGGACGGAGAGACCCAGTACTTC	CATSRHGQDGETQYF
once	TRBD1	TRBJ1-5	TRBV25-1	TGTGCCAGCAGTGACTCAGGGGGCTCGGGTGGACCCCAGCATTTT	CASSDSGGSGGPQHF
NA	TRBD2	TRBJ2-1	TRBV13	TGTGCCAGCAGTCTGGGGGGGACTAGCGGGAGTATAAATGAGCAGTTCTTC	CASSLGGTSGSINEQFF
NA	TRBD2	TRBJ2-7	TRBV11-2	TGTGCCAGCAGCTTAGATCCCCTAGCGGGTGTCTACGAGCAGTACTTC	CASSLDPLAGVYEQYF
once	TRBD2	TRBJ2-3	TRBV2	TGTGCCAGCAGTGAAGCGCTGGGACTAGGAGCAGATACGCAGTATTTT	CASSEALGLGADTQYF
NA	NA	TRBJ1-1	TRBV15	TGTGCCACCAGCAGAGATCCGGGCCGATCCAACACTGAAGCTTTCTTT	CATSRDPGRSNTEAFF
NA	TRBD2	TRBJ2-1	TRBV4-1	TGCGCCAGCAGCCAAGTTAGCGGGAGGGGGAATGAGCAGTTCTTC	CASSQVSGRGNEQFF
NA	NA	TRBJ1-1	TRBV13	TGTGCCAGCAGCCCCCGGGTGGCAGTGGACACTGAAGCTTTCTTT	CASSPRVAVDTEAFF
NA	TRBD2	TRBJ2-2	TRBV13	TGTGCCAGCAGCCCCCAACTAGCGGGACTCCCTAGGGACACCGGGGAGCTGTTTTTT	CASSPQLAGLPRDTGELFF
NA	NA	TRBJ2-1	TRBV7-3	TGTGCCAGCAGCTTAAGGGGAGTTATGGGATACAATGAGCAGTTCTTC	CASSLRGVMGYNEQFF
once	NA	TRBJ2-5	TRBV13	TGTGCCAGCAGCTTAGCCCCACAAGAGACCCAGTACTTC	CASSLAPQETQYF
NA	NA	TRBJ1-2	TRBV28	TGTGCCAGCAGTTTTCTTTTACAGAAGAGGGGGAGGCGCGGCTACACCTTC	CASSFLLQKRGRRGYTF
NA	TRBD1	TRBJ1-5	TRBV2	TGTGCCAGCAGTGGACAGGGGGCTCGAAGCAATCAGCCCCAGCATTTT	CASSGQGARSNQPQHF
NA	NA	TRBJ2-3	TRBV28	TGTGCCAGCAGTTTATCCGACCAGCGGGCTTTCCCGGGAGATACGCAGTATTTT	CASSLSDQRAFPGDTQYF
NA	NA	TRBJ2-3	TRBV5-1	TGCGCCAGCAGCTTGTACGGAGACGCCGTTAGCACAGATACGCAGTATTTT	CASSLYGDAVSTDTQYF